This TCR beta chain was sequenced in a study of T cells after yellow fever vaccination. In TCRdb, the 5' RACE reads were re-called with MiXCR into one record per CDR3 protein. Among hundreds of thousands of distinct CDR3 sequences listed, 9% to 15% were seen once. This clonotype was counted between two and nine times. Its antigen remains unidentified. Germline V gene sequence: CDR1 KGHSH, CDR2 LQKENI. The CDR3 covers 14 residues. The ends lost 5 bases at V and 5 bases at J; junction bases unmatched: 4. Study-wide points: Researchers noted that a small share of clonotypes showed up in both CD4 and CD8 compartments. The secondary response was weaker, and its peak arrived faster, on day 5 versus 15. FACS-sorted repertoires could harbor abundant contaminating bulk-population clonotypes.

The chain employs TRBV18 and TRBJ2-7, with 12 bases fitting TRBD2. This receptor was identified in a man in his thirties or forties who received the YFV17D yellow fever vaccine. This specimen consisted of PBMCs, obtained on the day of the yellow fever booster vaccination. CDR3 in DNA: TGTGCCAGCTCAAGGACTAGCGGGATCAACGAGCAGTACTTC. It yields the protein CASSRTSGINEQYF.